This note documents a single T cell receptor beta chain sequence. Its antigen is currently unknown. TCRdb recomputed calls from the 5' RACE reads with MiXCR, one row per CDR3 protein. Found here are fewer than 650,000 distinct CDR3 sequences, approximately 12% of them singletons; the top ten hold nearly 7%. The sample belongs to a study of CD8 T cells in ankylosing spondylitis. Broader study findings: For ankylosing spondylitis blood, a TCR beta motif of about 8 highly homologous variants appeared characteristic.

Per germline, CDR1 SGHAT and CDR2 FQDESV (reference sequence). Trimming stripped 3 bases from V and 11 bases from J, with 22 bases between. This CDR3 region has 16 residues. This sequence was found in a male donor with ankylosing spondylitis. The sample consisted of blood, either unsorted or a sorted T cell fraction (not recorded which). This chain joins TRBV11-1 and TRBJ1-4; D is uncertain. This CDR3 is CASSFGVGIDGAKLFF. CDR3 DNA: TGTGCCAGCAGCTTCGGTGTGGGCATAGACGGAGCGAAACTGTTTTTT.